Below, 31 T cell receptor beta chains from the same sample are listed, as sequenced in a study of shared clonotypes between healthy human individuals. Data came from immunoSEQ multiplex PCR; TCRdb stores just in-frame clones and leaves some out. This sample carries 450,000 to 650,000 clones, roughly 72% of them seen once, and the ten largest clones take around 12%. Material: PBMCs. These receptors were taken from a woman aged 40 to 49 in good health. Some clones in this sample may be carry-over from other donors' samples.

The chain joins TRBV7-9 to TRBJ2-3; 9 bases are a match to TRBD1. V shed 2 bases and J 3 bases; nucleotides not matched to a gene: 12. CDR1 is SEHNR, CDR2 FQNEAQ, per germline (reference sequence). The CDR3 contains 18 residues. CDR3 loop: CASSLTSPKDRGTDTQYF. CDR3 sequence (DNA): TGTGCCAGCAGCTTAACGTCTCCTAAGGACAGGGGAACAGATACGCAGTATTTT.

Written as DNA, the CDR3 is TGTGCCAGCAGGTCACTTTGGCGGGAGGGGAACACCGGGGAGCTGTTTTTT. The encoded protein is CASRSLWREGNTGELFF. V usage is TRBV28 and J usage is TRBJ2-2, with 9 bases identical to TRBD2. CDR3 length: 17 amino acids. V trimming: 6 bases; J trimming: 1 base; junction bases outside the gene matches: 9. Germline loops: CDR1 MDHEN, CDR2 SYDVKM.

This clone was seen at least ten times. The rearrangement uses TRBV10-1 and TRBJ2-7; D is possibly TRBD1 or TRBD2 (5 bases each). Germline lookup yields CDR1 WNHNN and CDR2 SYGVQD (reference sequence). The CDR3 is 13 residues long. Trimming removed 8 bases at V and 2 bases at J, with 13 bases between. DNA for the CDR3: TGCGCCAGCGGGGGACGGCGAGCCTACGAGCAGTACTTC. Translated, it gives CASGGRRAYEQYF.

Details on this clone: The sample contains more than one DNA sequence encoding this CDR3. The V call is TRBV27, the J call TRBJ2-4; TRBD2 matches at 7 bases. V dropped 5 bases and J dropped 3; count of bases not matched to a gene: 4. The CDR3 has 14 residues. Per germline, CDR1 MNHEY and CDR2 SMNVEV (reference sequence). The CDR3 region has the DNA TGTGCCAGCAGTCCACGGGGGGTCAAAAACATTCAGTACTTC. It specifies CASSPRGVKNIQYF.

V usage is TRBV9 and J usage is TRBJ1-5, with D possibly TRBD1 on 6 matching bases. This CDR3 has 13 residues. Trimming shortened V by 4 bases and J by 9 bases, and 14 bases separated the two germline ends. Germline-derived CDR1 and CDR2 are SGDLS and YYNGEE. As DNA, the CDR3 is TGTGCCAGCAGCACCTCTTTAGGGGGGCCCCAGCATTTT. It specifies CASSTSLGGPQHF.

V is TRBV5-4 and J is TRBJ2-5; 7 nucleotides align to TRBD1. Trimming took 4 bases from V and 5 from J; bases not matched to a gene: 8. The CDR3 length is 14 residues. The germline V gene encodes CDR1 SGHNT and CDR2 YYREEE (reference sequence). CDR3 nucleotides: TGTGCCAGCAGCCAGGACAGGTCGGCGGAGACCCAGTACTTC. This gives the protein CASSQDRSAETQYF.

The chain links TRBV5-4 to TRBJ2-5, with 9 bases identical to TRBD2. Germline assignment: CDR1 SGHNT and CDR2 YYREEE (reference sequence). The J segment lost 5 bases and the V segment lost 1 base, leaving 12 bases of the junction unmatched. There are 17 residues in the CDR3. DNA of the CDR3: TGTGCCAGCAGCTTGCCCCTTTTAGCGGGAGAGAAGGAGACCCAGTACTTC. As protein: CASSLPLLAGEKETQYF.

The chain joins TRBV7-3 to TRBJ1-3; the D gene is possibly TRBD1 (5 bases). Germline lookup yields CDR1 SGHTA and CDR2 FQGTGA. There are 16 residues in the CDR3. Deletions cut 5 bases from V and 0 bases from J, with 14 bases between. The CDR3: CASSMGPPRSGNTIYF. As DNA, the CDR3 is TGTGCCAGCAGCATGGGACCTCCTCGCTCTGGAAACACCATATATTTT.

The chain couples TRBV2 to TRBJ2-2; 9 bases align to TRBD2. Looked up from germline, CDR1 is SNHLY and CDR2 is FYNNEI. This CDR3 region has 17 residues. After removal of 0 bases from V and 2 bases from J, the junction contained 4 bases not matched to a gene. The CDR3: CASSEASSGINTGELFF. In DNA form, the CDR3 reads TGTGCCAGCAGTGAAGCGTCTAGCGGGATTAACACCGGGGAGCTGTTTTTT.

CDR3 protein: CTSSQGGGQAYEQYF. The CDR3 DNA follows: TGCACCAGCAGCCAGGGAGGGGGACAGGCGTACGAGCAGTACTTC. The rearrangement joins TRBV1 to TRBJ2-7; TRBD1, the table's D call, was not compared with the DNA. TRBV1 is recorded as a pseudogene. This CDR3 comprises 15 residues.

The V call is TRBV2, the J call TRBJ1-5; D is ambiguous. This CDR3 contains 13 residues. Germline CDR1 reads SNHLY; CDR2 reads FYNNEI. V lost 5 bases to trimming and J lost 4 bases, with 9 bases between them. The CDR3 here is CASSIRFNQPQHF. The CDR3 nucleotides read TGTGCCAGCAGTATCAGGTTTAATCAGCCCCAGCATTTT.

CDR3 sequence (DNA): TGTGCCAGCAGTTTAAACAGGGGGCGCTTTTACGAGCAGTACTTC. It translates to CASSLNRGRFYEQYF. V and J are TRBV27 and TRBJ2-7, with 9 bases identical to TRBD1. V was pared by 2 bases and J by 4 bases, with 6 bases of the junction left unmatched. This CDR3 has 15 amino acids. Germline loops: CDR1 MNHEY, CDR2 SMNVEV (reference sequence).

This chain links TRBV9 with TRBJ2-3, with TRBD2 matching 11 bases. Germline V gene lookup returns CDR1 SGDLS and CDR2 YYNGEE. The V segment lost 0 bases and the J segment 2 bases; nucleotides outside the gene matches: 8. CDR3 length: 18 residues. The CDR3 spells CASSVALAGEGYTDTQYF. The DNA of the CDR3 is TGTGCCAGCAGCGTAGCACTAGCGGGAGAAGGGTACACAGATACGCAGTATTTT.

This chain joins TRBV9 and TRBJ2-7; 9 bases fit TRBD2. CDR3 length: 16 amino acids. After removal of 0 bases from V and 3 bases from J, the junction contained 7 bases not matched to a gene. CDR1 is SGDLS and CDR2 is YYNGEE in the germline V gene. The CDR3 DNA reads TGTGCCAGCAGCGTAGGGGGGCTAGCGGGATTCTACGAGCAGTACTTC. This translates into CASSVGGLAGFYEQYF.

V and J are TRBV19 and TRBJ2-7, with 8 bases that match TRBD1. V lost 4 bases, J lost 7 bases, and 6 bases stayed unmatched. Germline loops: CDR1 LNHDA, CDR2 SQIVND (reference sequence). This CDR3 is built from 13 residues. The CDR3 DNA follows: TGTGCCAGTAGTACCGGACAGGGAAGTGAGCAGTACTTC. This codes for CASSTGQGSEQYF.

The chain carries TRBV6-1 and TRBJ1-4; D is perhaps TRBD1 (6 bases). V was trimmed by 7 bases and J by 0 bases, leaving 6 bases between them. This CDR3 contains 13 residues. Germline V gene lookup returns CDR1 MNHNS and CDR2 SASEGT. The CDR3 protein is CASNRATNEKLFF. The CDR3 DNA follows: TGTGCCAGCAACAGGGCAACTAATGAAAAACTGTTTTTT.

Comments on this clone: Other DNA sequences from this sample encode an identical CDR3 as well. The chain uses TRBV6-4 and TRBJ2-1; 9 bases match TRBD2. Germline trimming cut 0 bases from V and 3 bases from J; bases unmatched to any gene: 0. The CDR3 loop spans 15 amino acids. Germline V gene lookup returns CDR1 MRHNA and CDR2 SNTAGT. The CDR3 protein is CASSDSAGGYNEQFF. CDR3 sequence (DNA): TGTGCCAGCAGTGACTCAGCGGGAGGCTACAATGAGCAGTTCTTC.

V and J are TRBV7-8 and TRBJ2-1, with D possibly being TRBD2 (6 bases). Germline V gene sequence: CDR1 SGHVS, CDR2 FQNEAQ. The CDR3 has 13 amino acids. Deletions cut 3 bases from V and 9 bases from J, with 12 bases between. CDR3 protein: CASSFGTFGEQFF. The CDR3 DNA reads TGTGCCAGCAGCTTCGGGACTTTTGGTGAGCAGTTCTTC.

This clone was observed once. This rearrangement joins TRBV30 to TRBJ2-7; D might be TRBD1 (6 bases). The CDR3 loop spans 12 amino acids. Germline V gene data show CDR1 as GTSNPN and CDR2 as SVGIG (reference sequence). Trimming removed 6 bases at V and 4 bases at J, with 13 bases between. CDR3 sequence: CACHQQGYEQYF. CDR3 DNA sequence: TGTGCCTGCCATCAACAGGGATACGAGCAGTACTTC.

The sample holds one count of this clone. The chain couples TRBV10-2 to TRBJ1-1; D is possibly TRBD1 (5 bases). This CDR3 contains 16 residues. CDR1 and CDR2 (germline): WSHSY, SAAADI. Trimming pared 3 bases from V and 0 bases from J, leaving 14 bases between. CDR3 loop: CASSDLGVDLNTEAFF. As DNA, the CDR3 is TGCGCCAGCAGTGATCTAGGGGTGGACCTGAACACTGAAGCTTTCTTT.

This chain uses TRBV2 with TRBJ2-7; 10 nucleotides line up with TRBD2. Germline CDR1 SNHLY, CDR2 FYNNEI. V trimming: 1 base; J trimming: 3 bases; junction bases outside the gene matches: 3. The CDR3 is 15 amino acids. CDR3 DNA: TGTGCCAGCAGTGAAGTGCTAGCGGGAGACTACGAGCAGTACTTC. Residues: CASSEVLAGDYEQYF.

This rearrangement joins TRBV30 to TRBJ1-1; D is perhaps TRBD1 (5 bases). The CDR3 has 15 residues. V gave up 5 bases and J gave up 5 bases, with 21 bases separating them. CDR1 GTSNPN and CDR2 SVGIG come from the germline V gene (reference sequence). For the CDR3, the DNA is TGTGCCTGGGACCTAAGTGGGGGTAAGGGGACTGAAGCTTTCTTT. As protein: CAWDLSGGKGTEAFF.

This clone was picked up a small number of times. The genes are TRBV4-2 and TRBJ1-2; no clear D. Germline CDR1 LGHNA, CDR2 YNFKEQ. V lost 2 bases and J 4 bases, leaving 14 bases between the germline ends. This CDR3 spans 15 amino acids. The CDR3 loop is CASSQQLAESYGYTF. DNA for the CDR3: TGTGCCAGCAGCCAACAGCTAGCAGAAAGCTATGGCTACACCTTC.

The V and J genes are TRBV7-3 and TRBJ2-1; possibly TRBD2 for D (6 bases). The CDR3 loop spans 14 amino acids. Germline-derived CDR1 and CDR2 are SGHTA and FQGTGA. V was cut by 5 bases and J by 8 bases, with 16 bases left in between. The CDR3 nucleotides are TGTGCCAGCAGCGACCAGGGAGGAGTGGATGAGCAGTTCTTC. It codes for CASSDQGGVDEQFF.

V gene TRBV19 combines with J gene TRBJ2-7; no definite D call. The CDR3 contains 12 residues. Germline values: CDR1 LNHDA, CDR2 SQIVND (reference sequence). Trimming took 3 bases from V and 3 from J, leaving 6 bases between them. CDR3 nucleotides: TGTGCCAGTAGTATCGGCTACTACGAGCAGTACTTC. Translation: CASSIGYYEQYF.

The chain links TRBV5-4 to TRBJ1-2, with TRBD1 matching 8 bases. The CDR3 has 14 residues. V dropped 4 bases and J dropped 6; count of bases not matched to a gene: 8. Germline lookup yields CDR1 SGHNT and CDR2 YYREEE (reference sequence). CDR3 sequence (DNA): TGTGCCAGCAGCCCCCCGACAGGGGTTCATGGCTACACCTTC. Its protein product is CASSPPTGVHGYTF. The variable domain in full, with the rest retrieved from reference TRBV5-4 and TRBJ1-2, is ETGVTQSPTHLIKTRGQQVTLRCSSQSGHNTVSWYQQALGQGPQFIFQYYREEENGRGNFPPRFSGLQFPNYSSELNVNALELDDSALYLCASSPPTGVHGYTFGSGTRLTVV.

The chain recombines TRBV6-6 with TRBJ2-1; 8 bases map to TRBD2. Unmatched junction bases numbered 2, after V lost 5 bases and J lost 8 bases. The germline V gene has CDR1 MNHNY and CDR2 SVGAGI (reference sequence). The CDR3 is 12 residues long. Here the CDR3 DNA reads TGTGCCAGCAGTCCCGGGGGGGATGAGCAGTTCTTC. This translates into CASSPGGDEQFF.

The rearrangement uses TRBV29-1 and TRBJ2-3; the D is unclear. Trimming pared 1 base from V and 6 bases from J, leaving 11 bases between. Germline values: CDR1 SQVTM, CDR2 ANQGSEA. CDR3 length: 13 residues. CDR3 in amino acids: CSVEVVSGDTQYF. CDR3 bases: TGCAGCGTTGAAGTCGTCTCGGGCGATACGCAGTATTTT.

This rearrangement joins TRBV28 to TRBJ2-1; D gene uncertain. This CDR3 is 11 amino acids long. Germline lookup yields CDR1 MDHEN and CDR2 SYDVKM. Trimming shortened V by 6 bases and J by 3 bases, and 3 bases separated the two germline ends. The CDR3, as DNA: TGTGCCAGCAGGAGCTACAATGAGCAGTTCTTC. It codes for CASRSYNEQFF.

CDR3 bases: TGTGCCAGCAGTTTGCCAGGTCGCACAGATACGCAGTATTTT. The encoded protein is CASSLPGRTDTQYF. This chain joins TRBV28 and TRBJ2-3, with D unresolved. CDR3 length: 14 amino acids. With 3 bases removed from V and 1 base from J, the gap between germline ends came to 8 bases. Germline CDR1 and CDR2: MDHEN and SYDVKM.

This chain uses TRBV28 with TRBJ2-2, with D perhaps TRBD2 (6 bases). The CDR3 has 15 amino acids. Germline V lookup: CDR1 MDHEN, CDR2 SYDVKM. V was trimmed by 5 bases and J by 4 bases, leaving 14 bases between them. This chain's CDR3 is CASSPTRGFTGELFF. The CDR3 coding sequence is TGTGCCAGCAGTCCGACCCGGGGGTTCACCGGGGAGCTGTTTTTT.